Following are 21 T cell receptor beta chains from one sample sequenced in a study of PD-1 blockade in classical Hodgkin lymphoma. All patients experienced relapse after autologous stem cell transplantation, and brentuximab vedotin exposure was variable. The data were produced by immunoSEQ multiplex PCR, yet TCRdb's version contains in-frame clones alone and is incomplete. The table has 14,000 to 15,000 clones, 55% to 70% seen once. The material sequenced was peripheral blood mononuclear cells (PBMCs), taken at baseline. The receptors shown here come from a human donor with classical Hodgkin lymphoma.

This chain connects TRBV2 to TRBJ2-7; tentatively, D is TRBD1 or TRBD2 (5 bases each). Germline values: CDR1 SNHLY, CDR2 FYNNEI. Trimming pared 6 bases from V and 4 bases from J, leaving 19 bases between. CDR3 length: 15 residues. The CDR3 spells CASREYSGGGYEQYF. DNA of the CDR3: TGTGCCAGCAGGGAGTATTCAGGTGGGGGTTACGAGCAGTACTTC.

By share of the sample, this clone is large (0.1 to 1%). The chain joins TRBV4-2 to TRBJ2-7, with D unresolved. The germline gives CDR1 LGHNA, CDR2 YNFKEQ. V dropped 0 bases and J dropped 4 bases, with 7 bases sitting between them. The CDR3 is made up of 13 amino acids. Here the CDR3 reads CASSQDFEYEQYF. CDR3 coding DNA: TGTGCCAGCAGCCAAGATTTTGAGTACGAGCAGTACTTC.

V and J are TRBV7-6 and TRBJ2-7; the D call may be TRBD1 or TRBD2 (5 bases each). Between the trimmed V and J ends, which lost 1 base and 3 bases, there was a span of 25 bases. Germline CDR1 reads SGHVS; CDR2 reads FNYEAQ. This CDR3 contains 19 residues. CDR3 in amino acids: CASSLEATVPGTGDYEQYF. The CDR3 nucleotides are TGTGCCAGCAGCTTAGAGGCGACTGTCCCCGGGACCGGGGACTACGAGCAGTACTTC.

The chain carries TRBV29-1 and TRBJ2-7, with D tentatively TRBD2 (6 bases). Trimming stripped 2 bases from V and 6 bases from J, with 11 bases between. There are 12 residues in the CDR3. CDR1 SQVTM and CDR2 ANQGSEA come from the germline V gene. The CDR3 is CSVERGGIEQYF. In DNA, the CDR3 is TGCAGCGTTGAACGTGGAGGGATCGAGCAGTACTTC.

The chain is built from TRBV6-5 and TRBJ1-3; no definite D call. This CDR3 is built from 16 residues. Germline-derived CDR1 and CDR2 are MNHEY and SVGAGI. V was trimmed by 0 bases and J by 7 bases, leaving 16 bases between them. CDR3 nucleotides: TGTGCCAGCAGTTACTCCCAGGAACCCCGCCTCAACACCATATATTTT. It yields the protein CASSYSQEPRLNTIYF.

The CDR3 loop is CASSINGRDDIQYF. Written as DNA, the CDR3 is TGTGCCAGTAGTATAAACGGGAGGGATGACATTCAGTACTTC. The rearrangement uses TRBV19 and TRBJ2-4; TRBD2 aligns across 8 bases. The trim removed 2 bases at V and 8 bases at J, leaving 5 bases unmatched. The germline CDR1 and CDR2 sequences are LNHDA and SQIVND (reference sequence). This CDR3 is built from 14 residues.

The gene calls are TRBV7-9 and TRBJ1-5; TRBD1 aligns across 9 bases. The germline gives CDR1 SEHNR, CDR2 FQNEAQ (reference sequence). Unmatched junction bases numbered 5, after V lost 3 bases and J lost 8 bases. The CDR3 extends over 14 amino acids. CDR3 region: CASSFGGQGKPQHF. The CDR3 DNA reads TGTGCCAGCAGCTTCGGGGGACAGGGCAAGCCCCAGCATTTT. The complete variable domain, with remaining parts taken from reference TRBV7-9 and TRBJ1-5, reads DTGVSQNPRHKITKRGQNVTFRCDPISEHNRLYWYRQTLGQGPEFLTYFQNEAQLEKSRLLSDRFSAERPKGSFSTLEIQRTEQGDSAMYLCASSFGGQGKPQHFGDGTRLSIL.

The CDR3 protein is CASNRGRVTDTQYF. The CDR3, as DNA: TGCGCCAGCAATCGCGGGAGGGTCACAGATACGCAGTATTTT. The chain joins TRBV5-1 to TRBJ2-3; 9 bases align to TRBD2. The length of the CDR3 is 14 residues. After removal of 6 bases from V and 2 bases from J, the junction contained 4 bases not matched to a gene. Germline V lookup: CDR1 SGHRS, CDR2 YFSETQ.

Notes on this clone: In the same sample, other DNA sequences code for this CDR3. J is TRBJ2-7 and V is TRBV9; D gene ambiguous. Germline lookup yields CDR1 SGDLS and CDR2 YYNGEE. This CDR3 region has 13 residues. V lost 0 bases and J lost 2, with 6 bases in between. The CDR3 nucleotides are TGTGCCAGCAGCGTAGAGGGCCCCTACGAGCAGTACTTC. This gives the protein CASSVEGPYEQYF.

This rearrangement joins TRBV5-6 to TRBJ2-1; 9 nucleotides match TRBD2. There are 15 residues in the CDR3. The germline V gene encodes CDR1 SGHDT and CDR2 YYEEEE. The ends lost 1 base at V and 10 bases at J; junction bases unmatched: 9. The CDR3 spells CASSLFLAGSAEQFF. DNA for the CDR3: TGTGCCAGCAGCTTGTTCCTAGCGGGGTCCGCGGAGCAGTTCTTC.

The chain links TRBV9 to TRBJ2-7; TRBD2 aligns across 8 bases. V gave up 0 bases and J gave up 2 bases; unmatched junction bases: 1. Germline V gives CDR1 SGDLS, CDR2 YYNGEE. The CDR3 runs 14 residues. In DNA form, the CDR3 reads TGTGCCAGCAGCGTAGCAGCGGGGGCCTACGAGCAGTACTTC. It specifies CASSVAAGAYEQYF.

The chain links TRBV30 to TRBJ2-1; no firm D call. V dropped 3 bases and J dropped 9 bases, with 12 bases sitting between them. Germline V CDR1 and CDR2: GTSNPN, SVGIG (reference sequence). The CDR3 sequence is 12 residues long. Here the CDR3 reads CAWSDDLSEQFF. CDR3 nucleotide sequence: TGTGCCTGGAGCGATGACCTGTCTGAGCAGTTCTTC.

The sample holds a few counts of this clone. The V and J genes are TRBV5-1 and TRBJ1-2; D not resolved. CDR3 length equals 14 residues. V shed 0 bases and J shed 4 bases, with 10 bases lying between them. From germline, CDR1 is SGHRS and CDR2 YFSETQ. CDR3 nucleotide sequence: TGCGCCAGCAGCTTGGACGTACAGATCTATGGCTACACCTTC. Residues: CASSLDVQIYGYTF.

This clone turned up a few times. The chain joins TRBV6-1 to TRBJ1-2, with D unresolved. CDR3 size: 13 residues. Germline-derived CDR1 and CDR2 are MNHNS and SASEGT. With 3 bases removed from V and 5 bases from J, the gap between germline ends came to 10 bases. In DNA, the CDR3 is TGTGCCAGCAGTGATCTGGGTTATTATGGCTACACCTTC. Translated, it gives CASSDLGYYGYTF.

CDR3 bases: TGTGCCAGCAGTGCCGGGACAGGGGGCGTTTTAAACTATGGCTACACCTTC. Encoded protein: CASSAGTGGVLNYGYTF. The chain uses TRBV2 and TRBJ1-2; 12 bases map to TRBD1. The CDR3 runs 17 residues. V trimming: 4 bases; J trimming: 2 bases; junction bases outside the gene matches: 8. CDR1 is SNHLY, CDR2 FYNNEI, per germline.

The gene calls are TRBV10-3 and TRBJ2-7; perhaps TRBD2 as D (6 bases). The CDR3 runs 14 residues. Germline loops: CDR1 ENHRY, CDR2 SYGVKD. V lost 3 bases, J lost 4 bases, and 13 bases lay in between. In DNA, the CDR3 is TGTGCCATCAGTGACTCAGGAGGGTTATACGAGCAGTACTTC. Its protein is CAISDSGGLYEQYF.

This clone was detected a few times. This sequence joins TRBV9 and TRBJ2-1; 11 bases are shared with TRBD1. CDR3 length: 15 amino acids. Germline V lookup: CDR1 SGDLS, CDR2 YYNGEE. V shed 1 base, J shed 7 bases, and the junction held 4 bases outside the gene matches. The DNA for the CDR3 is TGTGCCAGCAGCGTACGGACAGGGGGCAAAAATGAGCAGTTCTTC. Translation: CASSVRTGGKNEQFF.

The CDR3 protein is CSVEDLPTDTDTQYF. The CDR3 nucleotides are TGCAGCGTTGAAGATCTTCCGACGGACACAGATACGCAGTATTTT. This chain uses TRBV29-1 with TRBJ2-3, with D unresolved. Germline V gives CDR1 SQVTM, CDR2 ANQGSEA. V was shortened by 0 bases and J by 2 bases, with 12 bases between the two germline ends. The CDR3 spans 15 residues.

This clone is medium-sized in the sample. V and J are TRBV2 and TRBJ1-1; no reliable D call. Deletions cut 3 bases from V and 3 bases from J, with 8 bases between. CDR3 size: 13 residues. Germline V CDR1 and CDR2: SNHLY, FYNNEI. The CDR3 loop is CASSEPGDTEAFF. The CDR3 DNA reads as TGTGCCAGCAGTGAGCCGGGAGACACTGAAGCTTTCTTT.

This clone was picked up a small number of times. The V and J genes are TRBV10-2 and TRBJ2-3; D remains unclear. V dropped 2 bases and J dropped 4 bases, with 10 bases sitting between them. The germline V gene encodes CDR1 WSHSY and CDR2 SAAADI. CDR3 length: 14 amino acids. CDR3 sequence (DNA): TGCGCCAGCAGTGAGGTTAGCCGCGCAGATACGCAGTATTTT. Translating gives CASSEVSRADTQYF.

The V gene is TRBV10-2, the J gene TRBJ2-3; D is uncertain. CDR1 and CDR2 from the germline V gene are WSHSY and SAAADI. Trimming left V 6 bases short and J 2 bases short, with 0 bases between. The CDR3 contains 10 residues. The CDR3 DNA sequence: TGCGCCAGCAGCACAGATACGCAGTATTTT. Translating gives CASSTDTQYF.